Below, 31 T cell receptor beta chains from the same sample are listed, as sequenced in a study of CD8 T cells in Susac syndrome. About 0.45 to 1 ug RNA was reverse transcribed with random hexamers. MiXCR, applied by TCRdb to the immunoSEQ multiplex PCR reads, yields one record per CDR3 protein. The sample has around 140,000 distinct CDR3 sequences, 95% seen once. The sample taken for sequencing was CD4+ T cells from PBMCs. Every receptor here comes from a human donor with Susac syndrome.

This sequence joins TRBV5-6 and TRBJ2-3; perhaps D is TRBD1 or TRBD2 (5 bases each). This CDR3 comprises 15 residues. Trimming removed 1 base from V and 1 base from J, with 10 bases in between. Germline V gene sequence: CDR1 SGHDT, CDR2 YYEEEE. The CDR3, as DNA: TGTGCCAGCAGCTTGCGGGACGGGGGCACAGATACGCAGTATTTT. Its translation: CASSLRDGGTDTQYF.

This clonotype appeared once. The chain joins TRBV5-1 to TRBJ2-7, with TRBD2 as a possible D gene (5 bases). This CDR3 spans 16 amino acids. From germline, CDR1 is SGHRS and CDR2 YFSETQ. The V end lost 0 bases, the J end lost 7 bases, and 20 bases lay between the germline ends. The CDR3 protein is CASSLGNLAGPGEQYF. CDR3 DNA sequence: TGCGCCAGCAGCTTGGGCAATCTTGCTGGGCCGGGGGAGCAGTACTTC.

This chain links TRBV27 with TRBJ2-2, with 8 bases matching TRBD1. Germline CDR1 is MNHEY and CDR2 is SMNVEV (reference sequence). This CDR3 has 16 amino acids. V trimming: 5 bases; J trimming: 6 bases; junction bases outside the gene matches: 11. For the CDR3, the DNA is TGTGCCAGCAGTCTCTTGCTCAGGGGGCAAGCCGGGGAGCTGTTTTTT. This encodes CASSLLLRGQAGELFF.

The chain employs TRBV10-3 and TRBJ2-1; 9 bases align to TRBD1. Per germline, CDR1 ENHRY and CDR2 SYGVKD. J gave up 10 bases and V 9 bases, and 13 bases lay outside the gene matches. This CDR3 is built from 14 residues. The CDR3 is CAIADGQGTREQFF. CDR3 nucleotides: TGTGCCATAGCGGACGGACAGGGGACAAGGGAGCAGTTCTTC.

The gene calls are TRBV7-9 and TRBJ1-1, with 10 positions matching TRBD1. CDR3 length equals 13 residues. Germline CDR1 and CDR2: SEHNR and FQNEAQ (reference sequence). The V and J ends lost 5 bases and 11 bases, in that order; junction bases with no gene match: 8. The CDR3 DNA reads TGTGCCAGCAGCGGGGACAGGGGAAGGGCGGCTTTCTTT. This encodes CASSGDRGRAAFF.

The CDR3 sequence is CASSVDGNTEAFF. The DNA of the CDR3 is TGTGCCAGCAGCGTAGACGGAAACACTGAAGCTTTCTTT. This sequence joins TRBV9 and TRBJ1-1; D unresolved. V was trimmed by 0 bases and J by 2 bases, leaving 5 bases between them. CDR1 and CDR2 from the germline V gene are SGDLS and YYNGEE. The CDR3 runs to 13 residues.

V gene TRBV6-5 combines with J gene TRBJ2-7, with 12 bases identical to TRBD2. Germline V lookup: CDR1 MNHEY, CDR2 SVGAGI. The CDR3 contains 17 residues. The ends lost 2 bases at V and 5 bases at J; junction bases unmatched: 10. In DNA, the CDR3 is TGTGCCAGCAGTTACCCACAGACTAGCGGGAGTACCCACGAGCAGTACTTC. Its translation: CASSYPQTSGSTHEQYF.

This chain uses TRBV24-1 with TRBJ2-1; D gene unclear. The V gene lost 4 bases and the J gene lost 5 bases, with 8 bases spanning the gap. Germline V gene sequence: CDR1 KGHDR, CDR2 SFDVKD. The CDR3 runs to 13 residues. CDR3 sequence: CATSDPSNNEQFF. For the CDR3, the DNA is TGTGCCACCAGTGACCCGAGTAACAATGAGCAGTTCTTC.

The rearrangement joins TRBV5-1 to TRBJ1-2; D perhaps matches TRBD1 (6 bases). In germline, CDR1 is SGHRS, CDR2 YFSETQ. The CDR3 spans 13 residues. Between the trimmed V and J ends, which lost 3 bases and 4 bases, there was a span of 10 bases. The CDR3 DNA sequence: TGCGCCAGCAGCTCGGGACATAGCTATGGCTACACCTTC. Amino acids: CASSSGHSYGYTF.

The V and J genes are TRBV18 and TRBJ2-6; D is uncertain. CDR1 is KGHSH, CDR2 LQKENI, per germline. The CDR3 is 13 amino acids. The V and J ends lost 7 bases and 2 bases respectively, with 6 bases between them. The CDR3 coding sequence is TGTGCCAGCTGCATGGCTGGGGCCAACGTCCTGACTTTC. Amino acids: CASCMAGANVLTF.

The chain employs TRBV5-1 and TRBJ2-2; D not resolved. The germline V and J ends were trimmed by 1 base and 4 bases, with 11 bases remaining between them. In germline, CDR1 is SGHRS, CDR2 YFSETQ. The CDR3 contains 15 residues. CDR3 protein: CASSLTTGGTGELFF. As DNA, the CDR3 is TGCGCCAGCAGCTTGACTACTGGCGGCACCGGGGAGCTGTTTTTT.

This clonotype was counted a single time. The chain employs TRBV29-1 and TRBJ2-1, with D possibly called TRBD1 or TRBD2 (6 bases each). V lost 7 bases and J lost 5, with 18 bases in between. The CDR3 extends over 14 amino acids. CDR1 and CDR2 (germline): SQVTM, ANQGSEA. The CDR3 is CSAYGRGANNEQFF. The CDR3 DNA is TGCAGCGCATATGGTAGGGGGGCAAACAATGAGCAGTTCTTC.

The chain links TRBV7-2 to TRBJ1-5, with 10 bases matching TRBD1. This CDR3 comprises 15 residues. CDR1 SGHTA and CDR2 FQGNSA come from the germline V gene. The trim removed 5 bases at V and 5 bases at J, leaving 6 bases unmatched. The CDR3 nucleotides read TGTGCCAGCAGCCTAACCGGGACAGGGGATCAGCCCCAGCATTTT. Translation: CASSLTGTGDQPQHF.

The chain employs TRBV20-1 and TRBJ1-1; possibly TRBD1 for D (6 bases). Germline V gene sequence: CDR1 DFQATT, CDR2 SNEGSKA (reference sequence). CDR3 length: 12 amino acids. In DNA, the CDR3 is TGCAGCGCCCAGGGGAGAAACACTGAAGCTTTCTTT. It encodes CSAQGRNTEAFF.

This rearrangement joins TRBV5-6 to TRBJ1-2; D is undetermined. The CDR3 contains 14 residues. With 0 bases removed from V and 7 bases from J, the gap between germline ends came to 13 bases. Germline assignment: CDR1 SGHDT and CDR2 YYEEEE. The CDR3 loop reads CASSLVAEPSGYTF. Written as DNA, the CDR3 is TGTGCCAGCAGCTTGGTGGCAGAGCCTTCTGGCTACACCTTC.

The CDR3 sequence: CSAKAPRGGYGYTF. The CDR3 bases are TGCAGTGCTAAGGCCCCCCGGGGGGGGTATGGCTACACCTTC. The chain uses TRBV20-1 and TRBJ1-2; D is possibly TRBD1 (5 bases). The germline V gene has CDR1 DFQATT and CDR2 SNEGSKA (reference sequence). The CDR3 length is 14 residues. Trimming pared 4 bases from V and 5 bases from J, leaving 17 bases between.

This rearrangement joins TRBV12-3 or TRBV12-4 to TRBJ2-7, with D perhaps TRBD2 (6 bases). This CDR3 comprises 13 residues. V was clipped by 7 bases and J by 3 bases, with 13 bases between them. This CDR3 reads CASTAPGGYEQYF. CDR3 bases: TGTGCCAGCACTGCCCCCGGGGGCTACGAGCAGTACTTC.

The CDR3 sequence: CASSLSRDRYEQYF. CDR3 sequence (DNA): TGTGCCAGCAGCTTATCACGGGACAGGTACGAGCAGTACTTC. V gene TRBV11-1 combines with J gene TRBJ2-7, with 8 bases identical to TRBD1. Germline-derived CDR1 and CDR2 are SGHAT and FQDESV (reference sequence). J was trimmed by 4 bases and V by 2 bases; bases with no gene match: 4. The CDR3 runs to 14 residues. Based on the CDR3 plus reference TRBV11-1 and TRBJ2-7, the full variable domain is EAEVAQSPRYKITEKSQAVAFWCDPISGHATLYWYRQILGQGPELLVQFQDESVVDDSQLPKDRFSAERLKGVDSTLKIQPAELGDSAMYLCASSLSRDRYEQYFGPGTRLTVT.

The chain links TRBV20-1 to TRBJ2-7; D unclear. The CDR3 has 12 residues. Deletions cut 0 bases from V and 5 bases from J, with 8 bases between. Per germline, CDR1 DFQATT and CDR2 SNEGSKA (reference sequence). The CDR3 reads CSARDQVHEQYF. CDR3 DNA: TGCAGTGCTAGAGATCAGGTCCACGAGCAGTACTTC.

This CDR3 reads CASSVGQSSSYEQYF. The CDR3 nucleotides read TGTGCCAGCAGCGTAGGACAATCGTCCTCCTACGAGCAGTACTTC. The chain recombines TRBV9 with TRBJ2-7; D is unclear. This CDR3 comprises 15 residues. V lost 0 bases and J 0 bases, leaving 10 bases between the germline ends. Germline CDR1 reads SGDLS; CDR2 reads YYNGEE.

The chain is built from TRBV4-1 and TRBJ2-4, with D possibly being TRBD2 (6 bases). V lost 3 bases and J lost 6, with 12 bases in between. CDR1 is MGHRA, CDR2 YSYEKL, per germline. The CDR3 extends over 14 amino acids. The CDR3 nucleotides are TGCGCCAGCAGCCAGCGGGTCGGGGGAAACATTCAGTACTTC. Its protein is CASSQRVGGNIQYF.

The sample holds one count of this clonotype. The CDR3 DNA reads TGTGCCAGCAAGCCCCAGAGCGGGGCCTCCACAGATACGCAGTATTTT. Protein sequence: CASKPQSGASTDTQYF. The V and J genes are TRBV7-2 and TRBJ2-3; 7 bases fit TRBD2. After removal of 7 bases from V and 2 bases from J, the junction contained 12 bases not matched to a gene. The germline gives CDR1 SGHTA, CDR2 FQGNSA. CDR3 length: 16 amino acids.

The rearrangement uses TRBV28 and TRBJ2-3; 13 bases are a match to TRBD2. The CDR3 is 16 residues long. CDR1 and CDR2 from the germline V gene are MDHEN and SYDVKM. The trim removed 4 bases at V and 6 bases at J, leaving 7 bases unmatched. CDR3 bases: TGTGCCAGCAGTTCGGGGACTAGCGGGGTGGTCGATACGCAGTATTTT. Protein: CASSSGTSGVVDTQYF.

V gene TRBV9 combines with J gene TRBJ2-7; D may be TRBD1 (5 bases). Trimming left V 2 bases short and J 0 bases short, with 9 bases between. CDR1 is SGDLS and CDR2 is YYNGEE in the germline V gene. This CDR3 is built from 14 residues. The CDR3 DNA follows: TGTGCCAGCAGCGTGGTCAGGGACTCCTACGAGCAGTACTTC. It yields the protein CASSVVRDSYEQYF. The entire variable domain, with the rest obtained from reference TRBV9 and TRBJ2-7, is as follows: DSGVTQTPKHLITATGQRVTLRCSPRSGDLSVYWYQQSLDQGLQFLIQYYNGEERAKGNILERFSAQQFPDLHSELNLSSLELGDSALYFCASSVVRDSYEQYFGPGTRLTVT.

The table lists this clonotype with a count of one. This chain joins TRBV3-1 and TRBJ1-1, with D uncertain. The V and J ends lost 0 bases and 5 bases respectively, with 7 bases between them. The germline V gene has CDR1 LGHDT and CDR2 YNNKEL (reference sequence). The CDR3 is made up of 13 amino acids. The CDR3 bases are TGTGCCAGCAGCCAAGATTCCGTTACTGAAGCTTTCTTT. It codes for CASSQDSVTEAFF. Complete variable domain (other parts from reference TRBV3-1 and TRBJ1-1): DTAVSQTPKYLVTQMGNDKSIKCEQNLGHDTMYWYKQDSKKFLKIMFSYNNKELIINETVPNRFSPKSPDKAHLNLHINSLELGDSAVYFCASSQDSVTEAFFGQGTRLTVV.

This chain links TRBV4-1 with TRBJ2-3; TRBD2 aligns across 11 bases. The germline V gene has CDR1 MGHRA and CDR2 YSYEKL. The trim removed 0 bases at V and 2 bases at J, leaving 10 bases unmatched. The CDR3 contains 19 residues. CDR3 protein: CASSQERRASGGYTDTQYF. Here the CDR3 DNA reads TGCGCCAGCAGCCAAGAACGTAGGGCTAGCGGGGGGTACACAGATACGCAGTATTTT.

The V call is TRBV23-1, the J call TRBJ2-5; no clear D. TRBV23-1 is marked as an open reading frame, function uncertain. This CDR3 has 13 amino acids. Trimming stripped 4 bases from V and 7 bases from J, with 13 bases between. CDR3 protein: CASSPRDNGTQYF. As DNA, the CDR3 is TGCGCCAGCAGTCCTAGGGATAATGGGACCCAGTACTTC.

The rearrangement uses TRBV9 and TRBJ2-7; D assignment may be TRBD1 or TRBD2 (5 bases each). Looked up from germline, CDR1 is SGDLS and CDR2 is YYNGEE. Trimming shortened V by 0 bases and J by 8 bases, and 15 bases separated the two germline ends. This CDR3 comprises 14 residues. The CDR3 DNA follows: TGTGCCAGCAGCGTAGCCGGGGCCCCTTCCAAGCAGTACTTC. This encodes CASSVAGAPSKQYF.

CDR3 loop: CASSSSAVAGYTF. DNA for the CDR3: TGTGCCAGCAGCTCCAGTGCGGTGGCTGGCTACACCTTC. V and J are TRBV11-1 and TRBJ1-2; the D is unclear. The CDR3 runs to 13 residues. V was pared by 4 bases and J by 7 bases, with 13 bases between. Germline V CDR1 and CDR2: SGHAT, FQDESV (reference sequence).

The chain recombines TRBV15 with TRBJ2-7; no firm D call. The CDR3 is made up of 15 amino acids. The V end lost 1 base, the J end lost 2 bases, and 12 bases lay between the germline ends. CDR1 LNHNV and CDR2 YYDKDF come from the germline V gene (reference sequence). The DNA for the CDR3 is TGTGCCACCAGCAGAGGGGCCATACACCCCTACGAGCAGTACTTC. Its protein is CATSRGAIHPYEQYF.

The chain is built from TRBV28 and TRBJ2-6; D not resolved. Germline CDR1 and CDR2: MDHEN and SYDVKM. The length of the CDR3 is 15 residues. V lost 5 bases to trimming and J lost 2 bases, with 10 bases between them. The CDR3 DNA reads as TGTGCCAGCAGTCCCGGGTCCACTGGGGCCAACGTCCTGACTTTC. This sequence encodes CASSPGSTGANVLTF.